These T cell receptor beta chains were read from a single sample in a study of cytomegalovirus exposure and HLA in healthy donors. The repertoire was sequenced with immunoSEQ multiplex PCR; TCRdb's copy has only in-frame clones and lacks some. Here the sample spans about 120,000 clones, less than 90% being singletons. Sequencing used PBMCs. All receptors come from a man aged 18 to 29 in good health and CMV-seropositive. Both conserved end residues are part of each CDR3. Each record gives: CDR3 protein, CDR3 DNA, V gene, J gene, D gene, clone size. D genes are given only for firm matches. A row's size may be missing; if present it is once, few, many or a size class.

CASSQDQTAPGLTFF	TGCGCCAGCAGCCAAGACCAAACTGCCCCCGGGTTAACTTTCTTT	TRBV4-1	TRBJ1-1	-	many
CASSTYSAPGELFF	TGTGCCAGCAGTACCTATAGCGCTCCAGGGGAGCTGTTTTTT	TRBV6-6	TRBJ2-2	-	-
CARSEIGTGGGNTIYF	TGTGCCAGAAGCGAGATAGGGACAGGGGGTGGAAACACCATATATTTT	TRBV5-3	TRBJ1-3	TRBD1	-
CASSLGTGWAGANVLTF	TGTGCCAGCAGCCTTGGGACAGGTTGGGCTGGGGCCAACGTCCTGACTTTC	TRBV14	TRBJ2-6	TRBD1	-
CASSVMSSYNEQFF	TGTGCCAGCAGTGTAATGAGCTCCTACAATGAGCAGTTCTTC	TRBV6-1	TRBJ2-1	-	few
CASSRAGRYGYTF	TGTGCCAGCAGCCGCGCAGGGCGCTATGGCTACACCTTC	TRBV11-2	TRBJ1-2	-	-
CASSPQPGGSETQYF	TGTGCCAGCAGTCCCCAACCGGGGGGCTCGGAGACCCAGTACTTC	TRBV27	TRBJ2-5	-	-
CASSFPPPTGNRYGYTF	TGTGCCAGCAGCTTCCCCCCCCCGACAGGGAATCGCTATGGCTACACCTTC	TRBV5-6	TRBJ1-2	TRBD1	few
CASSFGTTGELFF	TGTGCCAGCAGCTTCGGGACAACGGGGGAGCTGTTTTTT	TRBV7-3	TRBJ2-2	-	-
CSASGGTEAFF	TGCAGTGCCTCGGGTGGCACTGAAGCTTTCTTT	TRBV29-1	TRBJ1-1	-	-
CASSRDSNEKLFF	TGCGCCAGCAGCCGGGACAGTAATGAAAAACTGTTTTTT	TRBV5-1	TRBJ1-4	TRBD1	-
CASSFPGPEKLFF	TGTGCCAGCAGCTTCCCAGGCCCCGAAAAACTGTTTTTT	TRBV7-9	TRBJ1-4	-	-
CASSLGPNYGYTF	TGTGCCAGCAGCCTGGGGCCTAACTATGGCTACACCTTC	TRBV2	TRBJ1-2	-	-
CASSSASGGAFF	TGTGCCAGCAGCTCCGCCTCAGGGGGAGCTTTCTTT	TRBV13	TRBJ1-1	TRBD1	-
CASSLGPGSPLHF	TGTGCCAGCAGCTTGGGACCGGGATCACCCCTCCACTTT	TRBV5-6	TRBJ1-6	-	-
CASTLGGAYNEQFF	TGTGCCAGCACCCTCGGGGGGGCCTACAATGAGCAGTTCTTC	TRBV27	TRBJ2-1	TRBD2	once
CASSLGRPEYEQYF	TGTGCCAGCAGCTTAGGCAGGCCTGAGTACGAGCAGTACTTC	TRBV13	TRBJ2-7	-	-
CASNPGQGSLDPYEQYF	TGCGCCAGCAATCCGGGACAGGGAAGCCTGGACCCATACGAGCAGTACTTC	TRBV5-1	TRBJ2-7	TRBD1	-
CASSYAGQTSGNTIYF	TGTGCCAGCAGTTACGCAGGACAGACTTCTGGAAACACCATATATTTT	TRBV6-5	TRBJ1-3	-	-
CASSRGLYTEAFF	TGTGCCAGCAGTCGGGGACTTTACACTGAAGCTTTCTTT	TRBV28	TRBJ1-1	-	-
CASSLAANDYEQYF	TGTGCCAGCAGCTTGGCAGCGAACGACTACGAGCAGTACTTC	TRBV7-6	TRBJ2-7	-	-
CSATGLAYEQYF	TGCAGTGCGACAGGGTTGGCCTACGAGCAGTACTTC	TRBV29-1	TRBJ2-7	TRBD1	-
CASSDFGTQAYNEQFF	TGTGCCAGCAGTGACTTTGGGACTCAAGCGTACAATGAGCAGTTCTTC	TRBV2	TRBJ2-1	-	-
CASSYGTKATNEKLFF	TGTGCCAGCAGTTACGGGACAAAAGCAACTAATGAAAAACTGTTTTTT	TRBV27	TRBJ1-4	-	-
CASSQATGVETQYF	TGTGCCAGCAGCCAGGCTACAGGGGTAGAGACCCAGTACTTC	TRBV4-2	TRBJ2-5	TRBD1	once
CASSLGGRETQYF	TGTGCCAGCAGCTTAGGGGGCAGAGAGACCCAGTACTTC	TRBV7-9	TRBJ2-5	-	few
CASSLGTGRGYGYTF	TGTGCCAGCAGCCTCGGGACAGGGAGGGGCTATGGCTACACCTTC	TRBV6-5	TRBJ1-2	TRBD1	-
CASSGGTGENSPLHF	TGTGCCAGCAGCGGCGGGACAGGGGAAAATTCACCCCTCCACTTT	TRBV9	TRBJ1-6	TRBD1	-
CASSYVGQPTEAFF	TGTGCCAGCAGTTACGTCGGACAGCCCACTGAAGCTTTCTTT	TRBV6-5	TRBJ1-1	-	-
CASSPRTANYGYTF	TGTGCCAGCAGCCCCCGGACAGCTAACTATGGCTACACCTTC	TRBV6-5	TRBJ1-2	-	-
CASYPPGVPNYGYTF	TGTGCCAGCTATCCCCCAGGGGTACCTAACTATGGCTACACCTTC	TRBV28	TRBJ1-2	-	-
CASSFLGTQWETQYF	TGTGCCAGCAGTTTCCTAGGGACACAATGGGAGACCCAGTACTTC	TRBV7-3	TRBJ2-5	-	-
CASSSIGTVYGYTF	TGTGCCAGCAGCTCGATAGGGACAGTCTATGGCTACACCTTC	TRBV11-2	TRBJ1-2	TRBD1	-